Below, one T cell receptor (beta chain) is given with its context. An assay was performed, and its level was deep. In the original analysis: ImmunoSEQ output lacked quality scores and full-length reads, limiting matched filtering. Here immunoSEQ multiplex PCR was the method, and the copy in TCRdb shows in-frame clones only, minus some. That table furnishes V, J and clone size, whereas the DNA furnished D and trimming. The sample records millions of clones, roughly 91% being singletons. Positive CCR7 selection of CD45RO-negative cells yielded the naive CD8 cells, and terminally differentiated effector memory CD45RA+ cells were excluded. With V trimmed by 7 bases and J by 4 bases, 6 bases remained unmatched. Germline V gene lookup returns CDR1 LNHDA and CDR2 SQIVND (reference sequence). This CDR3 is 13 amino acids long. This specimen belongs to a study of shared clonotypes between healthy human individuals. The wider study: Per-donor plates numbered three CD4 naive, three CD4 memory, two CD8 naive and one CD8 memory.

J is TRBJ1-2 and V is TRBV19; 7 bases align to TRBD1. The origin of this receptor is a young man in good health. Some clones in this sample may be carry-over from other donors' samples. Material: naive CD8+ T cells from PBMCs. The CDR3: CASTATGAYGYTF. The CDR3 coding sequence is TGTGCCAGTACCGCCACAGGGGCCTATGGCTACACCTTC.